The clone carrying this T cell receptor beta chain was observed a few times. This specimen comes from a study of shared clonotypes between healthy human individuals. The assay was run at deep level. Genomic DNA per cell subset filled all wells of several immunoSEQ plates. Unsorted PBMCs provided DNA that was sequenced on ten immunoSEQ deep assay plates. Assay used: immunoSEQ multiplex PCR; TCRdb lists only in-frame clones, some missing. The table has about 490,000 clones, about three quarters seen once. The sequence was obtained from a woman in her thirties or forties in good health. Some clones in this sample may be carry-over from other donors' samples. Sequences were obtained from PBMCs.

The CDR3 region has the DNA TGTGCCAGCTCACCATGGGCGGGAGTTGGAAATGAGCAGTTCTTC. Translation: CASSPWAGVGNEQFF. This rearrangement joins TRBV18 to TRBJ2-1; TRBD2 agrees at 7 bases. Germline V gene sequence: CDR1 KGHSH, CDR2 LQKENI. The CDR3 runs 15 residues. V dropped 2 bases and J dropped 7; count of bases not matched to a gene: 8.